One sample yielded the 11 T cell receptor beta chains listed below, sequenced in a study of beta chain features in type 1 diabetes (dated by TCRdb to the late 2010s). The library was made by the immunoSEQ multiplex PCR assay. The entire amount of isolated RNA was reverse transcribed using the High Capacity cDNA Reverse Transcription Kit, so the sequenced TCRB transcripts were expressed ones. TCRdb took this table from immuneACCESS and kept in-frame rearrangements with V and J called. Such tables lack part of the clones; where checked against another copy, unresolved V genes explain under half of the gap, and the rest is unexplained. The sample table lists fewer than 250,000 clones, 9.6% of them with a count of one. Around 0.031% of the sample is in the top ten clones. The sample comprised naive CD4+ T cells from blood. The cell subset or site label here, explained by the study, means: true naive CD4+ T cells. These receptors were collected from a woman under 30 in good health.

The chain couples TRBV5-1 to TRBJ2-1, with 10 bases aligning to TRBD2. The germline V gene encodes CDR1 SGHRS and CDR2 YFSETQ. The CDR3 totals 15 residues. The junction had 8 bases not matched to a gene; V was cut back by 4 bases and J by 7 bases. The CDR3 sequence: CASSLAGAQGNEQFF. CDR3 coding DNA: TGCGCCAGCAGCCTAGCGGGAGCTCAGGGGAATGAGCAGTTCTTC.

The rearrangement links TRBV5-6 to TRBJ1-2; TRBD1 might be the D (6 bases). The CDR3 is 15 residues long. From germline, CDR1 is SGHDT and CDR2 YYEEEE. The V and J ends lost 6 bases and 4 bases respectively, with 19 bases between them. The CDR3, as DNA: TGTGCCAGCACCCCGGTATCAGGGGCCGGCTATGGCTACACCTTC. This encodes CASTPVSGAGYGYTF.

This sequence joins TRBV5-1 and TRBJ2-2; 12 positions match TRBD2. Losses at the gene ends were 4 bases for V and 6 bases for J; bases not matched to a gene: 7. The germline CDR1 and CDR2 sequences are SGHRS and YFSETQ. The CDR3 is 16 residues long. As DNA, the CDR3 is TGCGCCAGCAGCCCTAGCGGGAGGGACCTTGCCGGGGAGCTGTTTTTT. It translates to CASSPSGRDLAGELFF.

This clone was observed once. The chain employs TRBV2 and TRBJ2-6; 7 bases agree with TRBD1. The ends lost 6 bases at V and 4 bases at J; junction bases unmatched: 9. Germline V gene lookup returns CDR1 SNHLY and CDR2 FYNNEI. This CDR3 contains 16 residues. The CDR3 reads CASRKRQGSGANVLTF. For the CDR3, the DNA is TGTGCCAGCAGAAAAAGACAGGGATCCGGGGCCAACGTCCTGACTTTC.

Only a few counts were recorded for this clone. The CDR3 DNA is TGCGCCAGCAGCGTCCCAGGCGGGGGCACTGAAGCTTTCTTT. Encoded protein: CASSVPGGGTEAFF. This chain joins TRBV5-1 and TRBJ1-1, with D possibly being TRBD1 (5 bases). The CDR3 length is 14 residues. V was shortened by 4 bases and J by 4 bases, with 14 bases between the two germline ends. The germline CDR1 and CDR2 sequences are SGHRS and YFSETQ.

The sample holds a few counts of this clone. The chain combines TRBV30 with TRBJ1-2; 8 bases fit TRBD1. The J segment lost 6 bases and the V segment lost 2 bases, leaving 8 bases of the junction unmatched. The CDR3 is made up of 14 amino acids. In germline, CDR1 is GTSNPN, CDR2 SVGIG (reference sequence). The CDR3, as DNA: TGTGCCTGGAGTCGCAGGGGGCGCGAGGATGGCTACACCTTC. Residues: CAWSRRGREDGYTF.

This sequence joins TRBV6-5 and TRBJ2-1; 8 bases fit TRBD1. V shed 6 bases and J 7 bases; nucleotides not matched to a gene: 11. The germline gives CDR1 MNHEY, CDR2 SVGAGI. The CDR3 has 15 residues. The CDR3 sequence: CASSRDRGSGNEQFF. The CDR3 region has the DNA TGTGCCAGCAGCCGAGACAGGGGATCGGGAAATGAGCAGTTCTTC.

The V and J genes are TRBV2 and TRBJ2-3; 11 nucleotides match TRBD2. The V segment lost 4 bases and the J segment 7 bases; nucleotides outside the gene matches: 10. The CDR3 extends over 16 amino acids. Germline V gene lookup returns CDR1 SNHLY and CDR2 FYNNEI. The CDR3 here is CASSAYSGRASHTQYF. The CDR3 region has the DNA TGTGCCAGCAGTGCTTATAGCGGGAGGGCCTCTCATACGCAGTATTTT.

J is TRBJ1-3 and V is TRBV5-1; a weak D match, TRBD1 (6 bases). This CDR3 spans 14 amino acids. V shed 4 bases and J shed 2 bases, with 10 bases lying between them. Germline V gene lookup returns CDR1 SGHRS and CDR2 YFSETQ. The CDR3 DNA reads TGCGCCAGCAGCCCCGGACAGACTGGAAACACCATATATTTT. Translating gives CASSPGQTGNTIYF.

This clone was picked up a small number of times. The J gene is TRBJ1-1, the V gene TRBV7-2; 10 nucleotides agree with TRBD1. The V segment lost 4 bases and the J segment 1 base; nucleotides outside the gene matches: 6. This CDR3 region has 16 residues. The germline V gene encodes CDR1 SGHTA and CDR2 FQGNSA. The CDR3 region has the DNA TGTGCCAGCAGCTCGACAGGGGGCATTTCGAACACTGAAGCTTTCTTT. It specifies CASSSTGGISNTEAFF. The entire variable domain, with the rest obtained from reference TRBV7-2 and TRBJ1-1, is as follows: GAGVSQSPSNKVTEKGKDVELRCDPISGHTALYWYRQSLGQGLEFLIYFQGNSAPDKSGLPSDRFSAERTGGSVSTLTIQRTQQEDSAVYLCASSSTGGISNTEAFFGQGTRLTVV.

V is TRBV5-4 and J is TRBJ1-2; unclear D gene. The CDR3 length is 12 residues. V lost 6 bases, J lost 2 bases, and 8 bases lay in between. The V gene's germline CDR1 is SGHNT and CDR2 YYREEE (reference sequence). CDR3 sequence: CASTSQNYGYTF. The CDR3 DNA is TGTGCCAGCACCTCGCAGAACTATGGCTACACCTTC.